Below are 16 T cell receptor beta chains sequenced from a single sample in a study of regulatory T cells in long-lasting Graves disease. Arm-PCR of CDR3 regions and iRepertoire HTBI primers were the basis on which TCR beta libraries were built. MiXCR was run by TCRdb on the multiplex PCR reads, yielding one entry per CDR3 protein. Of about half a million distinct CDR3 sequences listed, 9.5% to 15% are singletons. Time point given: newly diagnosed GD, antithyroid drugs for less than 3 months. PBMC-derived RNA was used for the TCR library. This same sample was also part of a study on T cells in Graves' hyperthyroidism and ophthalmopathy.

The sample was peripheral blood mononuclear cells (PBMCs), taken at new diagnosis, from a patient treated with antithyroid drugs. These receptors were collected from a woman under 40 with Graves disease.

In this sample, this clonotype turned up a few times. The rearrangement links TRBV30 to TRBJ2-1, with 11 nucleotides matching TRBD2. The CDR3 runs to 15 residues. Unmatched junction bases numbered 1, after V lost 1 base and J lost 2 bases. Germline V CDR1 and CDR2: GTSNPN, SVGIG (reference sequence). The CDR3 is CAWSGLAGPYNEQFF. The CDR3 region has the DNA TGTGCCTGGAGTGGACTAGCGGGACCCTACAATGAGCAGTTCTTC.

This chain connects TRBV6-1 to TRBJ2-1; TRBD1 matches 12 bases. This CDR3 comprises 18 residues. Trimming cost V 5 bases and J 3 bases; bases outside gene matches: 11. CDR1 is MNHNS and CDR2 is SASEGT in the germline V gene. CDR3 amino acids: CASSPGTGGALIYNEQFF. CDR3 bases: TGTGCCAGCAGTCCCGGGACAGGGGGCGCATTGATCTACAATGAGCAGTTCTTC.

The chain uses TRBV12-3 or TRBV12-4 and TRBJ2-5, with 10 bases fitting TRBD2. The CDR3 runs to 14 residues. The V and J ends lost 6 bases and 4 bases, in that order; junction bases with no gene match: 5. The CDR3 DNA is TGTGCCAGCAGCCACCCTAGCGGGAGAGAGACCCAGTACTTC. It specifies CASSHPSGRETQYF.

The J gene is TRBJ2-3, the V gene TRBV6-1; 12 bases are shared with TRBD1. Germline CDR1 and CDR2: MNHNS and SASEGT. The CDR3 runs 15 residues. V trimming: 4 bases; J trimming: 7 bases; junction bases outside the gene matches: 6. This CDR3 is CASSAPGQGANTQYF. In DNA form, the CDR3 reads TGTGCCAGCAGTGCACCGGGACAGGGGGCCAATACGCAGTATTTT.

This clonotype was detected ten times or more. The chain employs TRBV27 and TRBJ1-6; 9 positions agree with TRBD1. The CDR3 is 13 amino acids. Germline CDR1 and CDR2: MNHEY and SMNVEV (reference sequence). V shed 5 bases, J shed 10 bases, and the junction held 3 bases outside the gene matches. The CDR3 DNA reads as TGTGCCAGCAGTACAGGGGGCCGGTCACCCCTCCACTTT. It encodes CASSTGGRSPLHF.

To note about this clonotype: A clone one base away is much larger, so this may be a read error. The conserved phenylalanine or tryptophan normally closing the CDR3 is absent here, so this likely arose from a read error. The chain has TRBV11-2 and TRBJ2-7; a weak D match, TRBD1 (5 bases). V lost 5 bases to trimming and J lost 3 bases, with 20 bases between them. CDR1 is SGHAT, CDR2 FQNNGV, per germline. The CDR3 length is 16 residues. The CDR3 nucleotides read TGTGCCAGCAGCCATCCATTGGGGCCCGAACGCTACGAGCAGTACCTC. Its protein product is CASSHPLGPERYEQYL.

The CDR3 sequence: CASSFLASEKLFF. CDR3 nucleotide sequence: TGTGCCAGCAGCTTTCTAGCAAGTGAAAAACTGTTTTTT. The chain links TRBV7-9 to TRBJ1-4; D is uncertain. The germline CDR1 and CDR2 sequences are SEHNR and FQNEAQ (reference sequence). This CDR3 is 13 amino acids long. V lost 3 bases to trimming and J lost 7 bases, with 9 bases between them.

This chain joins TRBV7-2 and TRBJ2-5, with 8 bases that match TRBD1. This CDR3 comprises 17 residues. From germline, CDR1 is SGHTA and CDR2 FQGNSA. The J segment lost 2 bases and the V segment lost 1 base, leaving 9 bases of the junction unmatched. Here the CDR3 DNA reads TGTGCCAGCAGCTTAGGGGGACAGGTCATGTTACAAGAGACCCAGTACTTC. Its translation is CASSLGGQVMLQETQYF. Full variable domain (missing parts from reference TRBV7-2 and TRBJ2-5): GAGVSQSPSNKVTEKGKDVELRCDPISGHTALYWYRQSLGQGLEFLIYFQGNSAPDKSGLPSDRFSAERTGGSVSTLTIQRTQQEDSAVYLCASSLGGQVMLQETQYFGPGTRLLVL.

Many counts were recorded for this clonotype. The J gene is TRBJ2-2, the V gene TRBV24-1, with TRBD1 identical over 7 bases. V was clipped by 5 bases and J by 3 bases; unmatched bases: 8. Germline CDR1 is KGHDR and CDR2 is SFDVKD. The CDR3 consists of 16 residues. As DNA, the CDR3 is TGTGCCACCAGTGCCCCCGGACAGGATTACACCGGGGAGCTGTTTTTT. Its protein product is CATSAPGQDYTGELFF.

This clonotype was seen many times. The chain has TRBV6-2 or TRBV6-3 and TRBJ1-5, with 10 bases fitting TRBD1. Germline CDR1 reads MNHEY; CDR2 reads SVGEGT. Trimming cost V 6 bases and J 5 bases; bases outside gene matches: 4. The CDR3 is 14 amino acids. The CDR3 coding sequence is TGTGCCAGCAGCTCGACAGGGGGCTATCAGCCCCAGCATTTT. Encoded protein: CASSSTGGYQPQHF.

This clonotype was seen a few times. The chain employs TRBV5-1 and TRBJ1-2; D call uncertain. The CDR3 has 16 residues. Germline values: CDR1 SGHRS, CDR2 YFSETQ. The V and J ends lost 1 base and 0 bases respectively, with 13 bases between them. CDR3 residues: CASSLLGSTTNYGYTF. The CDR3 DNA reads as TGCGCCAGCAGCTTGTTGGGGTCCACTACTAACTATGGCTACACCTTC.

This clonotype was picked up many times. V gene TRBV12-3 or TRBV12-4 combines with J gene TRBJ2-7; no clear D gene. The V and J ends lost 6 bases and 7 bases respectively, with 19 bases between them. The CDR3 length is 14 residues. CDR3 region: CASREAGSYGEQYF. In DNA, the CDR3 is TGTGCCAGCAGGGAAGCCGGCTCCTACGGTGAGCAGTACTTC.

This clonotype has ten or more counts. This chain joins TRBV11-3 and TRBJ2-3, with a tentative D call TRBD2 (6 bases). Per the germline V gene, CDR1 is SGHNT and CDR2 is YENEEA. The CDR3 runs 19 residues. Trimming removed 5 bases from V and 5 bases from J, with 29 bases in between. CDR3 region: CASSPPPGERGVHQDTQYF. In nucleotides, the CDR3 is TGTGCCAGCAGCCCCCCCCCGGGGGAGCGCGGGGTTCATCAAGATACGCAGTATTTT.

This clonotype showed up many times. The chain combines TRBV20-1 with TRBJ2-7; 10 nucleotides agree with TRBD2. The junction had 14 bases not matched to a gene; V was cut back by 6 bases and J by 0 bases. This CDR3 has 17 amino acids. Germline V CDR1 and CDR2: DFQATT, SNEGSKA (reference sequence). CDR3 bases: TGCAGTGCAGAGAGGACTAGCGGCCCCGAGGGCTCCTACGAGCAGTACTTC. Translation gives CSAERTSGPEGSYEQYF.

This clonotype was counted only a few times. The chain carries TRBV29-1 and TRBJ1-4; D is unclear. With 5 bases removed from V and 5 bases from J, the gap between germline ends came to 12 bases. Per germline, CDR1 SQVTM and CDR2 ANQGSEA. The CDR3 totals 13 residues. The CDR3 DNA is TGCAGCGTTTTATCAGAACTCAATGAAAAACTGTTTTTT. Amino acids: CSVLSELNEKLFF.

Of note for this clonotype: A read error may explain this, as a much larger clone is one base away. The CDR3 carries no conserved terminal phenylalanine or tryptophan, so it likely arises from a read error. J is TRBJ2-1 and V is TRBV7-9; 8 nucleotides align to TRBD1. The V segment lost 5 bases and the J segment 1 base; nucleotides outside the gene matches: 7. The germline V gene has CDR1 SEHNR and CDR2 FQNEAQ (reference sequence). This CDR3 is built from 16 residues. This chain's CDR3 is CASSARTGRSYNEQFS. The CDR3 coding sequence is TGTGCCAGCAGCGCAAGGACAGGGAGGTCCTACAATGAGCAGTTCTCC.